A single sample gave rise to the 3 T cell receptor beta chains below, sequenced in a study of cytomegalovirus exposure and HLA in healthy donors. Produced via immunoSEQ multiplex PCR; TCRdb's table is partial and in-frame only. Of about 240,000 clones detected, 85% to 90% appear once; the ten largest clones hold roughly 2.5%. Source material: PBMCs. Receptors originate from a man aged 18 to 29 in good health and CMV-seronegative.

V and J are TRBV25-1 and TRBJ2-1; weak D call: TRBD1 (6 bases). The germline V gene has CDR1 MGHDK and CDR2 SYGVNS. With 6 bases removed from V and 0 bases from J, the gap between germline ends came to 12 bases. The CDR3 is 15 amino acids. The chain's CDR3 is CASSRTESSYNEQFF. The CDR3 DNA sequence: TGTGCCAGCAGCAGGACAGAAAGCTCCTACAATGAGCAGTTCTTC.

This rearrangement joins TRBV25-1 to TRBJ2-7; a weak D match, TRBD1 (5 bases). CDR3 length: 15 residues. V lost 5 bases and J lost 3, with 17 bases in between. The germline gives CDR1 MGHDK, CDR2 SYGVNS. CDR3 in DNA: TGTGCCAGCAGTAGAAGGGGCCCACAAAACTACGAGCAGTACTTC. It encodes CASSRRGPQNYEQYF.

The genes are TRBV5-1 and TRBJ2-1; 7 nucleotides match TRBD1. The CDR3 has 15 amino acids. V lost 1 base, J lost 8 bases, and 9 bases stayed unmatched. Germline values: CDR1 SGHRS, CDR2 YFSETQ. CDR3 sequence: CASSLSSRGQDEQFF. The CDR3 DNA reads TGCGCCAGCAGCTTGTCCTCGAGGGGGCAAGATGAGCAGTTCTTC. Based on the CDR3 plus reference TRBV5-1 and TRBJ2-1, the full variable domain is KAGVTQTPRYLIKTRGQQVTLSCSPISGHRSVSWYQQTPGQGLQFLFEYFSETQRNKGNFPGRFSGRQFSNSRSEMNVSTLELGDSALYLCASSLSSRGQDEQFFGPGTRLTVL.